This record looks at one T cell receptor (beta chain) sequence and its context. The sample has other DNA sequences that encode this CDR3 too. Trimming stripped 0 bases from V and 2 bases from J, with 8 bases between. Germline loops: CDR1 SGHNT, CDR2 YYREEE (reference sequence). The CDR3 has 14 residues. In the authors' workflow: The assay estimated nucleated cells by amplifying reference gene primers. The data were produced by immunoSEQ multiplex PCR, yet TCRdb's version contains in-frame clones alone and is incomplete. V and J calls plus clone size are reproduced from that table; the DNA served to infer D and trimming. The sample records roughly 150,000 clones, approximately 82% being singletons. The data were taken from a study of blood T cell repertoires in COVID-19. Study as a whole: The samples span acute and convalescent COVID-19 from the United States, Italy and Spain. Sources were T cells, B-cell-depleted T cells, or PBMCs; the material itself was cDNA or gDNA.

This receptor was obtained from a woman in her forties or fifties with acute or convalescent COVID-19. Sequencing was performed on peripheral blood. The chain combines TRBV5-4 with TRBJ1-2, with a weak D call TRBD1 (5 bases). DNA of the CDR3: TGTGCCAGCAGCTTGGTTGGGGGGAACTATGGCTACACCTTC. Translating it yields CASSLVGGNYGYTF.